The sequence of this T cell receptor beta chain was determined in a study of blood T cell repertoires in COVID-19. Turning to the study itself: Donors in the United States, Italy and Spain gave samples during acute or convalescent COVID-19. The analysed material was cDNA or gDNA that came from T cells, B-cell-depleted T cells, or PBMCs.

The CDR3 is made up of 16 amino acids. Trimming removed 0 bases at V and 3 bases at J, with 10 bases between. CDR1 and CDR2 (germline): SGHRS, YFSETQ. TCRdb keeps only in-frame clones here, not all; method: immunoSEQ multiplex PCR. The table lists roughly 150,000 clones, about 90% of them singletons, with 11% in the top ten. The source of this sequence is a woman of 80 years or more with acute or convalescent COVID-19. The sample was peripheral blood. The rearrangement uses TRBV5-1 and TRBJ1-6; tentatively, D is TRBD1 (5 bases). The CDR3 bases are TGCGCCAGCAGCTTGGAAGGGACTGACTATAATTCACCCCTCCACTTT. As protein: CASSLEGTDYNSPLHF.